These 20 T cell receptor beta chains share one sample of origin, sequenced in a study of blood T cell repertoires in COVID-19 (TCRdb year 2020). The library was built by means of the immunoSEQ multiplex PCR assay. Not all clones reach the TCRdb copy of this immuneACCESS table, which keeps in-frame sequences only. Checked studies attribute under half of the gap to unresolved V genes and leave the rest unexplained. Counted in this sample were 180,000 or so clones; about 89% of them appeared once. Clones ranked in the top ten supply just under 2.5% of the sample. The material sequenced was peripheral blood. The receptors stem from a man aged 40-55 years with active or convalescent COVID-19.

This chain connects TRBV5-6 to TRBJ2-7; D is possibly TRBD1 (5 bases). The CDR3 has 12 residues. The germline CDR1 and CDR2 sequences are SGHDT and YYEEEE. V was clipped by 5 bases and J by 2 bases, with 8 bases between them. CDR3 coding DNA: TGTGCCAGCAGACAGGCGGCCTACGAGCAGTACTTC. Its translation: CASRQAAYEQYF.

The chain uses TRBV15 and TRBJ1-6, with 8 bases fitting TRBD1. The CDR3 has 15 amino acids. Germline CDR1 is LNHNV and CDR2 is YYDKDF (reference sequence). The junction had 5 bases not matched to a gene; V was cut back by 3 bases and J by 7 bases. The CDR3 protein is CATSRDRAENSPLHF. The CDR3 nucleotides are TGTGCCACCAGCAGGGACAGGGCCGAGAATTCACCCCTCCACTTT.

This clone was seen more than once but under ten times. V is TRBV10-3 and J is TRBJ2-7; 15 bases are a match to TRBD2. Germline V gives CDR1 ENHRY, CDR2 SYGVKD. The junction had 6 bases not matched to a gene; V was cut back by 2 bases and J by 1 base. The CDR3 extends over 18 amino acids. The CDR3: CAISEKGLAGGDSYEQYF. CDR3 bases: TGTGCCATCAGTGAGAAGGGACTAGCGGGGGGCGATTCCTACGAGCAGTACTTC.

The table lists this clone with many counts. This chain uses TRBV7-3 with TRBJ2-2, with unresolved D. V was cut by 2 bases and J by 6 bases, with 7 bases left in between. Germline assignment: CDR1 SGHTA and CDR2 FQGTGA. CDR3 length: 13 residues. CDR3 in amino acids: CASSLGPAGELFF. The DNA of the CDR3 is TGTGCCAGCAGCTTAGGCCCCGCCGGGGAGCTGTTTTTT.

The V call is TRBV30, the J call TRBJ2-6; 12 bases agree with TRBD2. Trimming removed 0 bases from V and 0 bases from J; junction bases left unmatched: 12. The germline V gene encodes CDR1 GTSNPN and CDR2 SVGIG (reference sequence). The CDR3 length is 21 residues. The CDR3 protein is CAWSVRLAGALSSSGANVLTF. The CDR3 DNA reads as TGTGCCTGGAGTGTACGACTAGCGGGGGCCCTATCCTCCTCTGGGGCCAACGTCCTGACTTTC.

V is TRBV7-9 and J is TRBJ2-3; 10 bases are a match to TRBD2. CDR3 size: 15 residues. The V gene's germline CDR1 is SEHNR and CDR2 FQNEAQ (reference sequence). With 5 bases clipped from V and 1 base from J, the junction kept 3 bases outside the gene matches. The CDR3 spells CASSETSGGTDTQYF. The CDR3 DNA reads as TGTGCCAGCAGCGAAACTAGCGGGGGCACAGATACGCAGTATTTT.

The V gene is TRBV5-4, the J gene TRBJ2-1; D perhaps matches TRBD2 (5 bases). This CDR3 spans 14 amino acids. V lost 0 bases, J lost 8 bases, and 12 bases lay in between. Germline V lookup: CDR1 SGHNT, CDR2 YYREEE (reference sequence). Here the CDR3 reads CASSLVSSNDEQFF. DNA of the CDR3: TGTGCCAGCAGCTTGGTATCTAGCAACGATGAGCAGTTCTTC.

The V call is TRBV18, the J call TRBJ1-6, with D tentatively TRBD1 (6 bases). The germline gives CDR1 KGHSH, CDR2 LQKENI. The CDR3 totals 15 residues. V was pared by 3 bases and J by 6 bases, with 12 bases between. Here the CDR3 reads CASSPPQGINSPLHF. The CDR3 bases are TGTGCCAGCTCACCGCCCCAGGGGATTAATTCACCCCTCCACTTT.

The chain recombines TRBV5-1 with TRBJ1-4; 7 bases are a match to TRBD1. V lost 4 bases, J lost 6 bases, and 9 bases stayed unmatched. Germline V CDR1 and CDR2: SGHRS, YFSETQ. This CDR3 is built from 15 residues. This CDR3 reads CASSPHRGGDEKLFF. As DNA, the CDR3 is TGCGCCAGCAGCCCCCACAGGGGAGGAGATGAAAAACTGTTTTTT.

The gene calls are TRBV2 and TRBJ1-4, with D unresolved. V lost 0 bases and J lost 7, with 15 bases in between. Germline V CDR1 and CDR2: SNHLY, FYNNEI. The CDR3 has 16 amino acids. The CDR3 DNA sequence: TGTGCCAGCAGTGAAGCAAAGAGACAAAAGTGTGAAAAACTGTTTTTT. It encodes CASSEAKRQKCEKLFF.

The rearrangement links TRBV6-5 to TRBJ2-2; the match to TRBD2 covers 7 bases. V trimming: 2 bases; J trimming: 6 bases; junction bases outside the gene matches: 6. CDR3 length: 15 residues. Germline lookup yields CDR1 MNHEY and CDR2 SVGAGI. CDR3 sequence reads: CASSYPGGTAGELFF. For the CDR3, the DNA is TGTGCCAGCAGTTACCCCGGGGGGACCGCCGGGGAGCTGTTTTTT.

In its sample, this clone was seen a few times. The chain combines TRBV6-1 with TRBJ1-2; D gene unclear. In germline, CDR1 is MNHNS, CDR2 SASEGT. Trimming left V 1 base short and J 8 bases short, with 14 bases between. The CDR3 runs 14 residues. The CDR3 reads CASSEGTPTAGYTF. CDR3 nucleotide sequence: TGTGCCAGCAGTGAAGGGACTCCTACGGCGGGCTACACCTTC.

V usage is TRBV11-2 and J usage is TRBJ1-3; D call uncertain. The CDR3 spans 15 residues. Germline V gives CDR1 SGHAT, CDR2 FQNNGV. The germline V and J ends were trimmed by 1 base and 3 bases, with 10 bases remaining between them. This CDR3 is CASSLGLSGGNTIYF. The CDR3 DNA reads TGTGCCAGCAGCTTAGGTCTGTCGGGTGGAAACACCATATATTTT.

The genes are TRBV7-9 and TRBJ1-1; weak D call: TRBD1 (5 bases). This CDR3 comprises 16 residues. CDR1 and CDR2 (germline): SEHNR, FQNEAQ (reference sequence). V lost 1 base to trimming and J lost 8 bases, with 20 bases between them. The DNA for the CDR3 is TGTGCCAGCAGCTTAGGTACCCGTATGGGGGACTGGGAAGCTTTCTTT. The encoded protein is CASSLGTRMGDWEAFF.

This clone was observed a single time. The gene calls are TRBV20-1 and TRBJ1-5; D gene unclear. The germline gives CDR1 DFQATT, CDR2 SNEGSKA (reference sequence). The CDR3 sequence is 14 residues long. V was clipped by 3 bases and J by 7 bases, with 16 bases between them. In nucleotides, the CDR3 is TGCAGTGCTAGTGCCTCGGGGTTTCGACAGCCCCAGCATTTT. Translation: CSASASGFRQPQHF.

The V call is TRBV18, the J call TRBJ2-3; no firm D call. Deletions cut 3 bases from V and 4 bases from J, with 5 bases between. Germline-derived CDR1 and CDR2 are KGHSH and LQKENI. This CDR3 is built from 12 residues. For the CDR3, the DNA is TGTGCCAGCTCACCCCGAGCAGATACGCAGTATTTT. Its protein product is CASSPRADTQYF. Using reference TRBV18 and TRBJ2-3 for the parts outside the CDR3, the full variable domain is NAGVMQNPRHLVRRRGQEARLRCSPMKGHSHVYWYRQLPEEGLKFMVYLQKENIIDESGMPKERFSAEFPKEGPSILRIQQVVRGDSAAYFCASSPRADTQYFGPGTRLTVL.

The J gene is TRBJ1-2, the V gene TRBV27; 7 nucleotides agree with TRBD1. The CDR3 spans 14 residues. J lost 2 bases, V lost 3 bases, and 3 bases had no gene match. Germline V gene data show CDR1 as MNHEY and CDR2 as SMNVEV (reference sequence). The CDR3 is CASSLTGSNYGYTF. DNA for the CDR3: TGTGCCAGCAGTTTGACAGGGTCGAACTATGGCTACACCTTC.

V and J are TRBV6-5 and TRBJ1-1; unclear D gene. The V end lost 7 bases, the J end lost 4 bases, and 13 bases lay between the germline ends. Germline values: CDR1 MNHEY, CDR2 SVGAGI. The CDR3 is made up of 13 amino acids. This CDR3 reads CASTTGIFTEAFF. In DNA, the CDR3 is TGTGCCAGCACCACCGGGATCTTCACTGAAGCTTTCTTT.

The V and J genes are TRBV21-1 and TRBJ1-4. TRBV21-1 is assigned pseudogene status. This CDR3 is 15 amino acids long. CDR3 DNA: TGTGCCAGCAGCAATTTGCGGCTTACTAATGAAAAACTGTTTTTT. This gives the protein CASSNLRLTNEKLFF.

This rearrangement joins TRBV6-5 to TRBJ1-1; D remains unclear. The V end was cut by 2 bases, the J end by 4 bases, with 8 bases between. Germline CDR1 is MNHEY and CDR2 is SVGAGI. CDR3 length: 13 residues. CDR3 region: CASSYREGTEAFF. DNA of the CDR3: TGTGCCAGCAGTTACAGGGAGGGCACTGAAGCTTTCTTT.